These T cell receptor beta chains were read from a single sample in a study of cytomegalovirus exposure and HLA in healthy donors. Profiling relied on immunoSEQ multiplex PCR, and the TCRdb table lists in-frame clones only, not all of them. The profile shows under 150,000 clones, about four fifths of them singletons. The sequenced sample consisted of PBMCs. Every receptor here comes from a middle-aged woman in good health and CMV-seropositive. The CDR3 runs from the conserved cysteine through the conserved F or W. A D gene is named only where the DNA matches it firmly. Size values are once, few and many counts, or a class for expanded clones, and some rows have none.

d_gene	abundance	v_gene	j_gene	len	CDR3nt	CDR3aa
NA	NA	TRBV5-4	TRBJ2-7	11	TGTGCCAGCAGCAACCTTTACGAGCAGTACTTC	CASSNLYEQYF
NA	NA	TRBV28	TRBJ1-2	13	TGTGCCAGCAGTTTGTTAGGGGTTGTGGGCTACACCTTC	CASSLLGVVGYTF
TRBD1	few	TRBV2	TRBJ2-7	16	TGTGCCAGCAGCCAGACGGGACAGGGGAGCTCCTACGAGCAGTACTTC	CASSQTGQGSSYEQYF
TRBD1	NA	TRBV6-5	TRBJ1-4	14	TGTGCCAGCAGTTACAGACAGGGGAGGGAAAAACTGTTTTTT	CASSYRQGREKLFF
NA	NA	TRBV29-1	TRBJ1-2	12	TGCAGCGTTGAAACCCGGGACTATGGCTACACCTTC	CSVETRDYGYTF
NA	NA	TRBV5-6	TRBJ2-5	14	TGTGCCAGCAGCCGTAGGGGTTATCGGGAGACCCAGTACTTC	CASSRRGYRETQYF
NA	NA	TRBV29-1	TRBJ1-2	13	TGCAGCGTTGAAAGGCAGGGGAAAGTCGGCTACACCTTC	CSVERQGKVGYTF
TRBD1	NA	TRBV11-1	TRBJ1-1	14	TGTGCCAGCAGCCCCCTTTACAGGGGCGGTGAAGCTTTCTTT	CASSPLYRGGEAFF
NA	NA	TRBV2	TRBJ2-2	14	TGTGCCAGCAGTCCCGGGAGGAACACCGGGGAGCTGTTTTTT	CASSPGRNTGELFF
NA	NA	TRBV5-4	TRBJ1-6	14	TGTGCCAGCAGCTTGGTCCGTGTGAATTCACCCCTCCACTTT	CASSLVRVNSPLHF
NA	NA	TRBV27	TRBJ1-1	13	TGTGCCAGCGCCCTACAGGGGAACACTGAAGCTTTCTTT	CASALQGNTEAFF
TRBD1	NA	TRBV7-9	TRBJ1-5	12	TGTTCCAGCAGCTTAGACAGGGATCCCCAGCATTTT	CSSSLDRDPQHF
TRBD2	NA	TRBV29-1	TRBJ2-2	18	TGCAGCGTTGAAGATGGTTCGACTAGCGGGGACTTAACCGGGGAGCTGTTTTTT	CSVEDGSTSGDLTGELFF
NA	NA	TRBV5-6	TRBJ2-7	13	TGTGCCAGCAGCTCCACCACTCTCTACGAGCAGTACTTC	CASSSTTLYEQYF
NA	NA	TRBV29-1	TRBJ2-1	10	TGCAGCGTCCGTCATCAGGAGCAGTTCTTC	CSVRHQEQFF
NA	NA	TRBV4-1	TRBJ1-2	15	TGCGCCAGCAGCCAAGATCCCGGGGGAGACTATGGCTACACCTTC	CASSQDPGGDYGYTF
NA	NA	TRBV20-1	TRBJ2-5	11	TGCAGTGCTTTGCCTGACAGCAAGCAGTACTTC	CSALPDSKQYF
NA	few	TRBV27	TRBJ1-3	13	TGTGCCAGCAGTTCCGGTTTAGGAAACACCATATATTTT	CASSSGLGNTIYF
NA	NA	TRBV7-9	TRBJ1-6	14	TGTGCCAGCAGCTTAGCACTGTCGAATTCACCCCTCCACTTT	CASSLALSNSPLHF
NA	NA	TRBV9	TRBJ2-1	15	TGTGCCAGCAGCGCAGGACTGGGGTCCTACAATGAGCAGTTCTTC	CASSAGLGSYNEQFF
TRBD1	NA	TRBV5-1	TRBJ2-5	17	TGCGCCAGCAGCTTGGGGCCGGGACAGGGGATGGAAGAGACCCAGTACTTC	CASSLGPGQGMEETQYF
TRBD1	NA	TRBV4-1	TRBJ2-1	13	TGCGCCAGCAGCCAGAGACAGGGGGGAGAGCAGTTCTTC	CASSQRQGGEQFF
TRBD2	NA	TRBV19	TRBJ2-1	15	TGTGCCAGTAGTATTAGCGGGAGGGCTAGAAACGAGCAGTTCTTC	CASSISGRARNEQFF
TRBD1	NA	TRBV6-1	TRBJ2-5	15	TGTGCCAGCAAGCCGACAAGACAGGGACAAGAGACCCAGTACTTC	CASKPTRQGQETQYF
NA	NA	TRBV27	TRBJ1-2	15	TGTGCCAGCAGCCCCTCGACGGGGGGGGACTATGGCTACACCTTC	CASSPSTGGDYGYTF
NA	NA	TRBV6-4	TRBJ2-1	13	TGTGCCAGCAGTCTGGACAGCTACAATGAGCAGTTCTTC	CASSLDSYNEQFF
TRBD1	NA	TRBV5-4	TRBJ1-2	15	TGTGCCAGCAGCCCCCCGGTAGGGGGCATTGGTGGCTACACCTTC	CASSPPVGGIGGYTF
NA	NA	TRBV10-2	TRBJ2-5	13	TGCGCCAGCAGTGGGGCGGGGTGGGAGACCCAGTACTTC	CASSGAGWETQYF
TRBD1	NA	TRBV19	TRBJ2-5	13	TGTGCCAGTAGGGCAGGGGGTCAAGAGACCCAGTACTTC	CASRAGGQETQYF
NA	NA	TRBV19	TRBJ2-5	14	TGTGCCAGTAGTATAGGTGCGGGTATAGAGACCCAGTACTTC	CASSIGAGIETQYF
NA	NA	TRBV7-3	TRBJ1-1	14	TGTGCCAGCAGCTTATCCGGGAGGAACACTGAAGCTTTCTTT	CASSLSGRNTEAFF
TRBD1	NA	TRBV19	TRBJ1-5	15	TGTGCCAGTACCGGACAGGTACTAAGCAATCAGCCCCAGCATTTT	CASTGQVLSNQPQHF
NA	NA	TRBV28	TRBJ2-7	14	TGTGCCAGCAGGCCCGGGACACCATCCTACGAGCAGTACTTC	CASRPGTPSYEQYF
NA	once	TRBV7-2	TRBJ1-4	16	TGTGCCAGCAGCTTAAATCCCACAGGGTGGAATGAAAAACTGTTTTTT	CASSLNPTGWNEKLFF
NA	few	TRBV7-2	TRBJ2-7	14	TGTGCCAGCAGCTTACAGGCTTCCCCCTACGAGCAGTACTTC	CASSLQASPYEQYF
TRBD2	NA	TRBV9	TRBJ2-7	17	TGTGCCAGCAGCGTAGCCTACGGCGGCGGGAGGGCCGACGAGCAGTACTTC	CASSVAYGGGRADEQYF
TRBD2	NA	TRBV7-3	TRBJ2-1	16	TGTGCCAGCAGCTCAACCGGGACTAGCGGGAGCGGTGAGCAGTTCTTC	CASSSTGTSGSGEQFF
TRBD1	few	TRBV13	TRBJ1-2	14	TGTGCCAGCAGCACCGGACAGGGTTATGAGGGCTACACCTTC	CASSTGQGYEGYTF
NA	few	TRBV25-1	TRBJ2-2	15	TGTGCCAGCATGGGCACGGGGGCGAACACCGGGGAGCTGTTTTTT	CASMGTGANTGELFF
TRBD1	NA	TRBV27	TRBJ2-7	15	TGTGCCAGCAGCCAAATAATGACAGGGACCTACGAGCAGTACTTC	CASSQIMTGTYEQYF
NA	NA	TRBV15	TRBJ2-2	15	TGTGCCACCAGCAGAGACAGAACGAACACCGGGGAGCTGTTTTTT	CATSRDRTNTGELFF
TRBD2	NA	TRBV18	TRBJ2-1	17	TGTGCCAGCTCACCACAAGCGGGAGGGCAGACCTACAATGAGCAGTTCTTC	CASSPQAGGQTYNEQFF